One and the same sample provided the 15 T cell receptor beta chains below, sequenced in a study of T cell repertoires in cytomegalovirus infection. TCRdb processed the reads anew with MiXCR; each CDR3 protein has one entry. The repertoire holds approximately 590,000 distinct CDR3 sequences, with 40% as singletons. What these receptors recognize is not known. The sequenced sample was cultured PBMCs, obtained from culture after CMV antigen stimulation. These receptor sequences come from a human donor in good health (CMV status not recorded). Some clones in this sample may be carry-over from other donors' samples.

This clonotype has just a few counts. This chain joins TRBV7-9 and TRBJ1-4; a possible D gene is TRBD1 (6 bases). V lost 5 bases, J lost 8 bases, and 12 bases lay in between. Germline V gives CDR1 SEHNR, CDR2 FQNEAQ (reference sequence). This CDR3 comprises 13 residues. CDR3 in DNA: TGTGCCAGCAGCCAGGGGATTTTGGAAAAACTGTTTTTT. As protein: CASSQGILEKLFF.

This clonotype was seen repeatedly, ten times or more. This chain links TRBV7-2 with TRBJ1-4, with D unclear. Germline V gene data show CDR1 as SGHTA and CDR2 as FQGNSA. This CDR3 spans 15 amino acids. Between the trimmed V and J ends, which lost 1 base and 4 bases, there was a span of 10 bases. CDR3 region: CASSLDGQVNEKLFF. The CDR3 bases are TGTGCCAGCAGCTTAGATGGGCAGGTTAATGAAAAACTGTTTTTT.

This clonotype was observed a handful of times. CDR3 coding DNA: TGCAGCGCGGGGTTTTGGGGCGAAAAACTGTTTTTT. Amino acids: CSAGFWGEKLFF. V and J are TRBV29-1 and TRBJ1-4, with D possibly being TRBD1 (5 bases). Germline values: CDR1 SQVTM, CDR2 ANQGSEA. The length of the CDR3 is 12 residues. With 7 bases removed from V and 8 bases from J, the gap between germline ends came to 14 bases.

This sequence joins TRBV7-2 and TRBJ2-2, with a possible D match to TRBD1 (5 bases). The CDR3 is 14 amino acids. The V gene's germline CDR1 is SGHTA and CDR2 FQGNSA. Trimming stripped 4 bases from V and 1 base from J, with 7 bases between. The CDR3 is CASSSGQNTGELFF. In nucleotides, the CDR3 is TGTGCCAGCAGCTCCGGACAGAACACCGGGGAGCTGTTTTTT.

The V gene is TRBV12-3 or TRBV12-4, the J gene TRBJ2-1, with D hard to call. This CDR3 comprises 13 residues. Trimming shortened V by 7 bases and J by 6 bases, and 13 bases separated the two germline ends. The CDR3 DNA sequence: TGTGCCAGCACTTTTAAGGGTTCCAATGAGCAGTTCTTC. Translating it yields CASTFKGSNEQFF.

This clonotype was seen many times. The chain links TRBV11-2 to TRBJ2-2; D possibly matches TRBD1 or TRBD2 (5 bases each). Trimming stripped 5 bases from V and 3 bases from J, with 10 bases between. The germline CDR1 and CDR2 sequences are SGHAT and FQNNGV. CDR3 length: 14 residues. The CDR3 sequence: CASSAGTYTGELFF. CDR3 nucleotide sequence: TGTGCCAGCAGCGCAGGGACCTACACCGGGGAGCTGTTTTTT.

V is TRBV5-1 and J is TRBJ2-5; 12 positions match TRBD2. The CDR3 covers 16 residues. Trimming cost V 4 bases and J 0 bases; bases outside gene matches: 4. In germline, CDR1 is SGHRS, CDR2 YFSETQ. The CDR3 loop is CASSTGTSGYQETQYF. The CDR3 DNA is TGCGCCAGCAGCACCGGGACTAGCGGGTACCAAGAGACCCAGTACTTC.

The table lists this clonotype with many counts. This chain joins TRBV7-2 and TRBJ1-1; D might be TRBD1 (5 bases). V was shortened by 1 base and J by 6 bases, with 15 bases between the two germline ends. Germline V gives CDR1 SGHTA, CDR2 FQGNSA. The CDR3 sequence is 15 residues long. The CDR3 loop reads CASSLGRGGSPEAFF. CDR3 sequence (DNA): TGTGCCAGCAGCTTAGGTCGCGGGGGTAGCCCTGAAGCTTTCTTT.

The rearrangement joins TRBV5-1 to TRBJ2-1, with D possibly called TRBD1 or TRBD2 (6 bases each). Trimming took 3 bases from V and 10 from J, leaving 20 bases between them. This CDR3 has 15 residues. From germline, CDR1 is SGHRS and CDR2 YFSETQ. In nucleotides, the CDR3 is TGCGCCAGCAGCTCGGGGGCCGGTCTAGAAAGAGAGCAGTTCTTC. Its translation: CASSSGAGLEREQFF.

The chain recombines TRBV7-9 with TRBJ2-1; D gene ambiguous. The CDR3 length is 13 residues. V was trimmed by 5 bases and J by 11 bases, leaving 16 bases between them. Germline V gives CDR1 SEHNR, CDR2 FQNEAQ (reference sequence). CDR3 in amino acids: CASSPSATMKQFF. The CDR3 bases are TGTGCCAGCAGCCCCAGCGCTACAATGAAGCAGTTCTTC. Using reference TRBV7-9 and TRBJ2-1 for the parts outside the CDR3, the full variable domain is DTGVSQNPRHKITKRGQNVTFRCDPISEHNRLYWYRQTLGQGPEFLTYFQNEAQLEKSRLLSDRFSAERPKGSFSTLEIQRTEQGDSAMYLCASSPSATMKQFFGPGTRLTVL.

The chain joins TRBV15 to TRBJ1-1, with D perhaps matching TRBD1 (6 bases). Germline CDR1 reads LNHNV; CDR2 reads YYDKDF (reference sequence). The length of the CDR3 is 14 residues. V was shortened by 3 bases and J by 9 bases, with 17 bases between the two germline ends. The CDR3 DNA sequence: TGTGCCACCAGCAGCTCAGGGGACTTTCGAAAAGCTTTCTTT. It encodes CATSSSGDFRKAFF.

This clonotype was recorded a few times. The CDR3 DNA sequence: TGTGCCAGCAGCCGAACAGGGGTCTACGAGCAGTACTTC. Its protein is CASSRTGVYEQYF. The chain is built from TRBV7-6 and TRBJ2-7, with 7 bases identical to TRBD1. Per the germline V gene, CDR1 is SGHVS and CDR2 is FNYEAQ. The CDR3 sequence is 13 residues long. Trimming took 5 bases from V and 3 from J; bases not matched to a gene: 4.

The V call is TRBV7-2, the J call TRBJ1-1, with D tentatively TRBD1 (6 bases). The germline V gene encodes CDR1 SGHTA and CDR2 FQGNSA. CDR3 length: 12 residues. With 4 bases removed from V and 8 bases from J, the gap between germline ends came to 11 bases. The CDR3 reads CASSSNDREAFF. CDR3 DNA sequence: TGTGCCAGCAGCTCTAACGACAGGGAAGCTTTCTTT. The complete variable domain, with remaining parts taken from reference TRBV7-2 and TRBJ1-1, reads GAGVSQSPSNKVTEKGKDVELRCDPISGHTALYWYRQSLGQGLEFLIYFQGNSAPDKSGLPSDRFSAERTGGSVSTLTIQRTQQEDSAVYLCASSSNDREAFFGQGTRLTVV.

CDR3 amino acids: CASSVPGQGVETQYF. CDR3 bases: TGTGCCAGCAGTGTTCCGGGACAGGGGGTTGAGACCCAGTACTTC. The chain uses TRBV6-1 and TRBJ2-5; 11 bases align to TRBD1. The CDR3 is 15 residues long. Germline assignment: CDR1 MNHNS and CDR2 SASEGT. After removal of 4 bases from V and 5 bases from J, the junction contained 6 bases not matched to a gene.

The chain combines TRBV6-1 with TRBJ2-5, with D possibly TRBD1 on 6 matching bases. Trimming cost V 5 bases and J 3 bases, with 16 bases left between them. Germline CDR1 and CDR2: MNHNS and SASEGT. The CDR3 loop spans 15 amino acids. CDR3 in amino acids: CASSYPLGAEETQYF. For the CDR3, the DNA is TGTGCCAGCAGTTATCCCCTGGGGGCGGAAGAGACCCAGTACTTC.